This entry is about one T cell receptor (beta chain). Its antigen is still unknown. The record has no base qualities; no much larger clone is one base away. Reading from cysteine to phenylalanine, the CDR3 counts 14 amino acids. Only the CDR3 part of the read is kept: 42 bases, read in frame from the first base. V is pared back by 6 bases and J by 1 base, with 12 bases lying between the germline termini. The library relied on PCR. At the Johns Hopkins FTIC core, DNA from the cultured CD4+ T cells underwent TCR sequencing with the Oncomine TCR Beta short-read assay. The QIAamp micro DNA kit was used to extract genomic DNA from the cultured CD4+ T cells. The Oncomine TCR Beta libraries from cultured CD4+ T cells were pooled using unique dual indexes and then sequenced on an Illumina iSeq 100. In the authors' own workflow: Non-productive sequences were removed, and CDR3s that did not start with C, did not end with F or W, or were shorter than 7 amino acids were discarded. Antigen-specific clonotypes were identified with the MANAFEST web application by comparing peptide-stimulated wells with reference and other culture wells. An FDR below 0.05, an odds ratio above 5, and a productive frequency above 0.1% in at least two of three replicate wells were required for clones to be considered positive. A clonotype was classed as cross-reactive if the clonotype showed significant expansion both in SARS-CoV-2 spike wells and in at least one common cold coronavirus spike condition. Using R version 3.6.1, CDR3 homology was evaluated through Levenshtein distances (stringdist) along with unrooted phylogenetic trees (ape). The public sequencing data were trimmed at Q25 with fastp and processed into clonotypes with MiXCR by TCRdb, which kept only in-frame beta chains. All rows with the same CDR3 protein become a single entry with the most common DNA and genes. The V and J calls, along with clone size, are taken from TCRdb and not from the paper's own processing. For this sample the table gives about 10,000 distinct CDR3 sequences, of which about 30% were detected only once. The ten largest account for about 15% of the sample.

This specimen's treatment or condition label, interpreted: approximately nine-day PBMC culture with coronavirus spike peptide pools or control peptides (ViraFEST assay). CD4+ T cells from unexposed donors were collected before the COVID-19 pandemic (2011-2018). To expand antigen-specific T cells with peptide pools and then pick out the expanded clonotypes through TCR sequencing, the study relied on the ViraFEST assay. PBMCs were cultured at two million per well in IMDM supplemented with about 5% human AB serum and roughly 10 IU/ml IL-2, with about 10 ug/ml peptide pools added. On days 3 and 7, half of the culture medium was replaced with fresh IL-2-containing medium. Once the cells had been in culture for over 9 days, the EasySep CD4+ T cell isolation kit was used to isolate CD4+ T cells by negative selection. As cell numbers permitted, CD4+ T cells from unexposed donors were tested for reactivity to SARS-CoV-2 S and N and to four common cold coronavirus spike pools. Ficoll-Paque Plus gradient centrifugation was used to isolate PBMCs from whole blood, and the isolated PBMCs were then either used fresh or cryopreserved at -140C. Culture conditions were generally each tested in triplicate wells. Leukapheresis product for the unexposed donors was purchased commercially.

The sample comes from a study of vaccination and CD4 T cells after COVID-19 (dated by TCRdb to between 2021 and 2024). In terms of the full investigation: The convalescent cohort comprised six males and four females, including two Hispanic individuals, seven Caucasians, two Asians and one multiracial person. The cultures were stimulated with overlapping spike peptide pools from SARS-CoV-2 and from the common cold coronaviruses HCoV-NL63, HCoV-OC43 and HCoV-229E. Each participant got two doses of either the Pfizer-BioNTech BNT162b2 vaccine (n=8) or the Moderna mRNA-1273 vaccine (n=2). In 10 COVID-19 convalescent patients and a few infection-naive healthy vaccine recipients, researchers compared the spike-specific CD4+ TCR repertoire from before mRNA vaccination with the repertoire from after. In an earlier paper using these donors, memory CD4+ T cell crossreactivity between SARS-CoV-2 and common cold coronavirus spike proteins was assessed at the TCR clonotype level. Post-COVID blood samples were collected from convalescent patients a median of around 96 days after diagnosis, with a range of about 30 to 180 days. As controls, cultures received a CEFX viral epitope pool (the positive control), an HIV-1 Nef peptide pool (the negative control), or no peptide at all. Post-vaccine blood samples were taken a median of roughly 72 days after the second vaccine dose, with a range of roughly 14 to 250 days. General study outcomes and caveats: The median count of SARS-CoV-2-reactive clonotypes went up from around 23 after infection to more than 30 after vaccination, although the change was not significant. Among the post-vaccine SARS-CoV-2-reactive clones in convalescent patients, a median around 90% showed up only after vaccination, which suggests vaccine-specific priming. Relatively few convalescent patients were included in the study, and early timepoints after natural infection were not analyzed. Of the vaccine-specific clones found in convalescent patients, nearly all (304 of 307) were mono-reactive for SARS-CoV-2 spike instead of being cross-reactive with common cold coronaviruses.

This clonotype originated in a human donor in good health. The sequenced material came from CD4+ T cells from blood, cultured in vitro. The sequence links TRBV12-3 or TRBV12-4 to TRBJ1-2, with no confidently assigned D gene. The base sequence is TGTGCCAGCAGCCCTAGCAGGAGTAACTATGGCTACACCTTC. Translated, this is CASSPSRSNYGYTF.